This T cell receptor beta chain was sequenced during a study of graft-versus-host responses after intestinal transplantation. Study results and caveats: GvH clones were identified in recipient marrow, with some first appearing in ileum or blood. Early declines in HvG clones that occurred post-transplant were associated with peak circulating GvH clone levels.

This table comes from immunoSEQ multiplex PCR, and its TCRdb copy is limited to in-frame clones, with some not included. The sample holds 90,000 to 100,000 clones, 90% to 95% seen once. To note about this clone: Its specificity is not known.

Germline values: CDR1 MDHEN, CDR2 SYDVKM. The CDR3 is 18 amino acids. V was pared by 5 bases and J by 6 bases, with 15 bases of the junction left unmatched. This clonotype was sampled from a human donor who received an intestinal transplant. The input for sequencing was unstimulated CD8+ T cells sorted from spleen or lymph node cells, taken before intestinal transplant. The chain recombines TRBV28 with TRBJ2-3; 12 positions agree with TRBD2. The CDR3 sequence is CASSGRESSGRVSDTQYF. CDR3 nucleotides: TGTGCCAGCAGTGGCCGGGAGTCTAGCGGGAGGGTATCCGATACGCAGTATTTT.